The sequence of this TCR beta chain was determined in a study of cytomegalovirus exposure and HLA in healthy donors. Amplification used 60 Vbeta primers and 13 Jbeta primers. Sequencing used immunoSEQ multiplex PCR; TCRdb keeps in-frame clones, though not all of them. Here the sample spans 100,000 to 150,000 clones, around 81% being singletons. The germline V and J ends were trimmed by 6 bases and 0 bases, with 14 bases remaining between them. The CDR3 has 15 residues. CDR1 SNHLY and CDR2 FYNNEI come from the germline V gene. Sample: PBMCs. V is TRBV2 and J is TRBJ2-5, with a tentative D call TRBD2 (5 bases). This receptor was obtained from a man aged 18 to 35 in good health and CMV-seronegative. The CDR3 DNA reads TGTGCCAGCAGCGGACTGCTAATGTACCAAGAGACCCAGTACTTC. Residues: CASSGLLMYQETQYF.